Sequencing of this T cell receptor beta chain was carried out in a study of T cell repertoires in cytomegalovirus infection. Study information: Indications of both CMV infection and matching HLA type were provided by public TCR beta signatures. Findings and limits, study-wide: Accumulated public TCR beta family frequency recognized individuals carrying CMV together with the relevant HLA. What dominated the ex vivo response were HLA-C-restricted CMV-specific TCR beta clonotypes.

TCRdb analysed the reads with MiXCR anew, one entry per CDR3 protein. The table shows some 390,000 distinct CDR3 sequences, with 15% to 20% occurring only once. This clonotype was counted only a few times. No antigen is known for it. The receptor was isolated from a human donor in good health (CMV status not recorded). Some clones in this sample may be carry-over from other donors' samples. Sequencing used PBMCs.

DNA of the CDR3: TGTGCCAGTAGTATAGTGACGGAAGGTGAGCAGTTCTTC. Residues: CASSIVTEGEQFF. V is TRBV19 and J is TRBJ2-1; no reliable D call. The CDR3 consists of 13 residues. Germline V CDR1 and CDR2: LNHDA, SQIVND (reference sequence). Trimming left V 1 base short and J 9 bases short, with 10 bases between.